This TCR beta chain was sequenced for a study of shared clonotypes between healthy human individuals. The V gene's germline CDR1 is ENHRY and CDR2 SYGVKD. The CDR3 has 14 amino acids. Losses at the gene ends were 10 bases for V and 5 bases for J; bases not matched to a gene: 7. The table came from immunoSEQ multiplex PCR; TCRdb's copy has only in-frame clones and leaves some out. The table lists under 2.5 million clones, around 93% of them singletons. The specimen sequenced was naive CD4+ T cells from PBMCs. Subset given: CD45RA+ positively selected. The source of this sequence is a man younger than 35 in good health. Some clones in this sample may be carry-over from other donors' samples. V and J are TRBV10-3 and TRBJ1-4; TRBD1 agrees at 10 bases. The CDR3: CATAPGQGNEKLFF. CDR3 DNA sequence: TGTGCCACCGCTCCGGGACAGGGGAATGAAAAACTGTTTTTT.